This T cell receptor (beta chain) is from a study of T cell repertoires in cytomegalovirus infection. The wider study: Based on public TCR beta signatures, there were indications of CMV infection and of a matching HLA type.

This clonotype has more than one count but fewer than ten. Its matching antigen is unknown. Overall study findings and caveats: Dominating the ex vivo response were TCR beta clonotypes that were CMV-specific and HLA-C-restricted. Individuals carrying CMV plus the relevant HLA were identified by cumulative frequency of public TCR beta families.

TCRdb independently ran MiXCR on the reads; one entry per CDR3 protein. Seen here are roughly 800,000 distinct CDR3 sequences, roughly 28% observed once, and the top ten hold around 12%. CDR3 length: 14 residues. Germline CDR1 is SNHLY and CDR2 is FYNNEI. V lost 6 bases to trimming and J lost 5 bases; unmatched junction nucleotides: 7. The TCR originated in a human donor in good health (CMV status not recorded). Some clones in this sample may be carry-over from other donors' samples. The gene calls are TRBV2 and TRBJ2-7; the match to TRBD1 covers 10 bases. The material was cultured CD8+ T cells from PBMCs, obtained from culture after CMV antigen stimulation. The CDR3 here is CASSTGQGYHEQYF. CDR3 in DNA: TGTGCCAGCAGCACGGGACAGGGGTACCACGAGCAGTACTTC. Full variable domain (rest looked up from reference TRBV2 and TRBJ2-7): EPEVTQTPSHQVTQMGQEVILRCVPISNHLYFYWYRQILGQKVEFLVSFYNNEISEKSEIFDDQFSVERPDGSNFTLKIRSTKLEDSAMYFCASSTGQGYHEQYFGPGTRLTVT.